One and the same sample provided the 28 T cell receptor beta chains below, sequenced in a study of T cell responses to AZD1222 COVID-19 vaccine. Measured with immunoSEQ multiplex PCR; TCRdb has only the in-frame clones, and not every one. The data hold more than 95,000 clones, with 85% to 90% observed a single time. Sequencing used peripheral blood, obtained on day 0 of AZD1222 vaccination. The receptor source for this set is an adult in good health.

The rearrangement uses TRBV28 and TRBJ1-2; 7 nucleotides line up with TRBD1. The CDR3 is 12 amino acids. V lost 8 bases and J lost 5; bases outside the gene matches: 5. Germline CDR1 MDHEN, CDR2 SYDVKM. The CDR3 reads CASQGQQYGYTF. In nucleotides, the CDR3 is TGTGCCAGCCAGGGACAGCAATATGGCTACACCTTC.

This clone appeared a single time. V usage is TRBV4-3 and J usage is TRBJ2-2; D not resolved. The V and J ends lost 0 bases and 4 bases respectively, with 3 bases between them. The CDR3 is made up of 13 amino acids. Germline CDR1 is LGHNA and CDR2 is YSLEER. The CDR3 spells CASSQDLTGELFF. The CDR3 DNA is TGCGCCAGCAGCCAAGACCTCACCGGGGAGCTGTTTTTT.

The CDR3 sequence is CASTGIRDSLSNEQFF. CDR3 sequence (DNA): TGTGCCAGCACCGGAATCCGGGACAGTCTTTCCAATGAGCAGTTCTTC. The rearrangement uses TRBV6-6 and TRBJ2-1; 7 nucleotides match TRBD1. V trimming: 7 bases; J trimming: 6 bases; junction bases outside the gene matches: 15. CDR3 size: 16 residues. The V gene's germline CDR1 is MNHNY and CDR2 SVGAGI (reference sequence).

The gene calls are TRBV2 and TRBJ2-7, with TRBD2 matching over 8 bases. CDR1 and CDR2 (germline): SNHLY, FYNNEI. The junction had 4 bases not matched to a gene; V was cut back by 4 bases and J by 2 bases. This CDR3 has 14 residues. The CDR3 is CASSAGTRAYEQYF. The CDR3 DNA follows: TGTGCCAGCAGTGCCGGGACTAGGGCCTACGAGCAGTACTTC.

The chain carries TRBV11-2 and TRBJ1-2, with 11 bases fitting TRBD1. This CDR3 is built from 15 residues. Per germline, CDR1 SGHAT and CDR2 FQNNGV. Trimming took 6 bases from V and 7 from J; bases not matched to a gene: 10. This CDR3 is CASREPGQGAVGYTF. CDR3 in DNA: TGTGCCAGCAGGGAACCCGGACAGGGGGCCGTTGGCTACACCTTC.

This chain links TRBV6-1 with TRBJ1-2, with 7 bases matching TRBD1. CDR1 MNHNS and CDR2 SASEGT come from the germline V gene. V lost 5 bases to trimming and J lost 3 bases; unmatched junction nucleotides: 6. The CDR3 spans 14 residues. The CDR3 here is CASSKGARDYGYTF. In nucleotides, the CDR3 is TGTGCCAGCAGTAAGGGGGCGCGTGACTATGGCTACACCTTC.

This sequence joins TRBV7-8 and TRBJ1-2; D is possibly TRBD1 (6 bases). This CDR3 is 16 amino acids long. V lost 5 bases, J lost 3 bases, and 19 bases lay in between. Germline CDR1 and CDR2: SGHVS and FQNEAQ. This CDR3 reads CASSPWAGSGDYGYTF. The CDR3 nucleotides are TGTGCCAGCAGCCCCTGGGCAGGGTCAGGGGACTATGGCTACACCTTC.

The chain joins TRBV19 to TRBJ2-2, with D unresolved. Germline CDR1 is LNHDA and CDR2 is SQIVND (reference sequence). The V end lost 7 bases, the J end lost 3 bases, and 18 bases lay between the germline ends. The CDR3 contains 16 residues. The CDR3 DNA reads TGTGCCAGTAAAGGGTTTTTAGGAGCGTACACCGGGGAGCTGTTTTTT. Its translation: CASKGFLGAYTGELFF.

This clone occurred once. The CDR3 reads CASSLQGTHRGELFF. CDR3 nucleotide sequence: TGTGCCAGCAGCTTGCAGGGGACCCACCGCGGGGAGCTGTTTTTT. J is TRBJ2-2 and V is TRBV5-4; TRBD1 is a possible D gene (6 bases). Germline assignment: CDR1 SGHNT and CDR2 YYREEE (reference sequence). CDR3 length: 15 residues. Deletions cut 1 base from V and 7 bases from J, with 14 bases between. Together with reference TRBV5-4 and TRBJ2-2, the CDR3 gives the full variable domain: ETGVTQSPTHLIKTRGQQVTLRCSSQSGHNTVSWYQQALGQGPQFIFQYYREEENGRGNFPPRFSGLQFPNYSSELNVNALELDDSALYLCASSLQGTHRGELFFGEGSRLTVL.

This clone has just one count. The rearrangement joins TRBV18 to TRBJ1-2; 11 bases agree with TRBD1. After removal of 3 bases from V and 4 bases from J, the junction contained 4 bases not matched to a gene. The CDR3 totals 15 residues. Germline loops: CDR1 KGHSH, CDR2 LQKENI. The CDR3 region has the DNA TGTGCCAGCTCACCTCCCGGACAGGGGGCCTATGGCTACACCTTC. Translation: CASSPPGQGAYGYTF.

CDR3: CASSHPGRSFGYTF. The CDR3 DNA sequence: TGCGCCAGCAGCCATCCAGGGAGATCGTTCGGCTACACCTTC. The chain joins TRBV4-1 to TRBJ1-2; TRBD1 might be the D (5 bases). Germline CDR1 MGHRA, CDR2 YSYEKL. This CDR3 has 14 residues. Trimming left V 3 bases short and J 8 bases short, with 16 bases between.

The DNA of the CDR3 is TGTGCCAGCAGCTTATCCCCGGGGGGCGAATATGGCTACACCTTC. It translates to CASSLSPGGEYGYTF. The chain couples TRBV11-2 to TRBJ1-2; TRBD1 is a possible D gene (6 bases). V dropped 2 bases and J dropped 5 bases, with 15 bases sitting between them. CDR1 and CDR2 (germline): SGHAT, FQNNGV. The CDR3 is 15 residues long.

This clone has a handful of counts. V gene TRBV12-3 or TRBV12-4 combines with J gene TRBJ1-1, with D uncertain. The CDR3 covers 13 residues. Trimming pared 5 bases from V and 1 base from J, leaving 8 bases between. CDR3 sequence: CASSPPKNTEAFF. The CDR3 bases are TGTGCCAGCAGTCCCCCCAAGAACACTGAAGCTTTCTTT.

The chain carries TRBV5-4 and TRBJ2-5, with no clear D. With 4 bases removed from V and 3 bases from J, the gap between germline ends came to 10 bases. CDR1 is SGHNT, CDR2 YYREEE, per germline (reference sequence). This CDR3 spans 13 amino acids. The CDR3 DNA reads TGTGCCAGCAGCCCCGGTGGGGAAGAGACCCAGTACTTC. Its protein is CASSPGGEETQYF.

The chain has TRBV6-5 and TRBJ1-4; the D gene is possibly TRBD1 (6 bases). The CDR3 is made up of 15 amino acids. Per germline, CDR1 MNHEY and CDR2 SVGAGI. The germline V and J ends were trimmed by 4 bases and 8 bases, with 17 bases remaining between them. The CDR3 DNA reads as TGTGCCAGCAGTTTGATGACAGGTCTAAGGGAAAAACTGTTTTTT. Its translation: CASSLMTGLREKLFF.

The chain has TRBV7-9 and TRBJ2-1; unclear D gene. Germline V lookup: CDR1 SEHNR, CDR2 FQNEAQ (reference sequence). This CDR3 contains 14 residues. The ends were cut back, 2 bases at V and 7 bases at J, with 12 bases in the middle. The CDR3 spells CASSLRTDGNEQFF. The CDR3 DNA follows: TGTGCCAGCAGCTTACGCACCGACGGGAATGAGCAGTTCTTC. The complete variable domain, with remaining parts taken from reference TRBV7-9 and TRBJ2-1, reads DTGVSQNPRHKITKRGQNVTFRCDPISEHNRLYWYRQTLGQGPEFLTYFQNEAQLEKSRLLSDRFSAERPKGSFSTLEIQRTEQGDSAMYLCASSLRTDGNEQFFGPGTRLTVL.

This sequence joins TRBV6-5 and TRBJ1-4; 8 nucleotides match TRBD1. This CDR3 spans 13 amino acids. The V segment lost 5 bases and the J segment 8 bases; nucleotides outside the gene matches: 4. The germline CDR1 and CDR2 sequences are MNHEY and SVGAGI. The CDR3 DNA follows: TGTGCCAGCAGTCCCGACAGGGGCGAAAAACTGTTTTTT. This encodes CASSPDRGEKLFF.

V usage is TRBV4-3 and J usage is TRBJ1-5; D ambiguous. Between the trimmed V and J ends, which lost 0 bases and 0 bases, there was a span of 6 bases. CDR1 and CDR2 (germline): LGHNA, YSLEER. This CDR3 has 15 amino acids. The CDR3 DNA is TGCGCCAGCAGCCAAGACAGTTATAGCAATCAGCCCCAGCATTTT. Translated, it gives CASSQDSYSNQPQHF.

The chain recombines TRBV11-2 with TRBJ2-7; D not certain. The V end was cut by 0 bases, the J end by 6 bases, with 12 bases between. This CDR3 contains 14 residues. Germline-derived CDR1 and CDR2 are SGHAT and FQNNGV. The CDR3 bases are TGTGCCAGCAGCTTAGAAAGTTGGAAAGTCGAGCAGTACTTC. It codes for CASSLESWKVEQYF.

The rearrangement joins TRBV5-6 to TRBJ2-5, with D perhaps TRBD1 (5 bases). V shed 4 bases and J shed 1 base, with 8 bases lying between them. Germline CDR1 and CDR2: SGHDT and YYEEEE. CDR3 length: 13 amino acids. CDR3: CASSVRVQETQYF. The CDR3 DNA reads TGTGCCAGCAGCGTCAGGGTCCAAGAGACCCAGTACTTC. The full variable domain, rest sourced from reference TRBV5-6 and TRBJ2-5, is DAGVTQSPTHLIKTRGQQVTLRCSPKSGHDTVSWYQQALGQGPQFIFQYYEEEERQRGNFPDRFSGHQFPNYSSELNVNALLLGDSALYLCASSVRVQETQYFGPGTRLLVL.

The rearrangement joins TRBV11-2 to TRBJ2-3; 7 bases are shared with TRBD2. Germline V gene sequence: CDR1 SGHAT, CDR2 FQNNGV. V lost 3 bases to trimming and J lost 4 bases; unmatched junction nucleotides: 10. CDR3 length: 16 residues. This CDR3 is CASSLRRGSTPDTQYF. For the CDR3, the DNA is TGTGCCAGCAGCTTGCGTCGCGGGAGTACCCCAGATACGCAGTATTTT.

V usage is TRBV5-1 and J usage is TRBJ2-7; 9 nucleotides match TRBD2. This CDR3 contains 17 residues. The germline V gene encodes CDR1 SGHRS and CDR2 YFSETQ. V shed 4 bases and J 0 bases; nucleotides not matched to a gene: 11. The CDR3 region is CASSLLPTSGSSYEQYF. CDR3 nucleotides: TGCGCCAGCAGCCTTTTACCGACTAGCGGAAGCTCCTACGAGCAGTACTTC.

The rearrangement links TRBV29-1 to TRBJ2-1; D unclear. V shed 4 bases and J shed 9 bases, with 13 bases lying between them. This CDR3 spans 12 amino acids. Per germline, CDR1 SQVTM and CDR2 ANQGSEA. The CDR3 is CSVVYVSIEQFF. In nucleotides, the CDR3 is TGCAGCGTTGTATATGTGAGCATTGAGCAGTTCTTC.

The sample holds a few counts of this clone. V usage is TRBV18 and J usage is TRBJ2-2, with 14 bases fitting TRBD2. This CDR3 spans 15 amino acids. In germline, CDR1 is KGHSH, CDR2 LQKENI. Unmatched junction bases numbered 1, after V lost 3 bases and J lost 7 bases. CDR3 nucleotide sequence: TGTGCCAGCTCACCGGGACTAGCGGGAGACGGGGAGCTGTTTTTT. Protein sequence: CASSPGLAGDGELFF.

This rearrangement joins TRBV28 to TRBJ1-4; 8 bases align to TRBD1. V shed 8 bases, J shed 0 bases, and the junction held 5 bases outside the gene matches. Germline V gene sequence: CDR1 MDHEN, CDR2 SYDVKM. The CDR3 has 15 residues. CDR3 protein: CASQTGAATNEKLFF. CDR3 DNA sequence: TGTGCCAGCCAGACAGGGGCGGCAACTAATGAAAAACTGTTTTTT.

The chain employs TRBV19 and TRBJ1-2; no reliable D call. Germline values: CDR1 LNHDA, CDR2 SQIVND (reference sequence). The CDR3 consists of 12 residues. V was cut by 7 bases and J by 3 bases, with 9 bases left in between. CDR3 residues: CASTVGYYGYTF. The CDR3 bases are TGTGCCAGTACGGTTGGGTACTATGGCTACACCTTC.

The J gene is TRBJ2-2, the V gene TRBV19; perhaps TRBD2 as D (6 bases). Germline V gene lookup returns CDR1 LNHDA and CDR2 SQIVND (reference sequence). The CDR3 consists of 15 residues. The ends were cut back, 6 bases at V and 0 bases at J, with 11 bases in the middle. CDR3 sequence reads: CASSPGLPNTGELFF. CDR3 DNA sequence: TGTGCCAGTAGCCCGGGACTCCCGAACACCGGGGAGCTGTTTTTT.

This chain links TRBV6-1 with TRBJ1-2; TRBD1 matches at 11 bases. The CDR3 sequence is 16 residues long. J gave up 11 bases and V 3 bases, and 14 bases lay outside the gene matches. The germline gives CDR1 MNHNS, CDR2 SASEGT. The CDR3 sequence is CASSDRGTGGRGVYTF. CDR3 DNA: TGTGCCAGCAGTGACCGAGGGACAGGGGGAAGGGGTGTATACACCTTC.